This TCR beta chain was observed in a study of molecular identifiers for immune sequencing clone quantification. Study-wide background: In replicates, RNA from 20,000 or 100,000 naive CD8 cells was split five ways, four sequenced.

Listed TCR primers and previously described methods were used for bulk TCR libraries. TCRdb analysed the PCR reads with MiXCR anew, one entry per CDR3 protein. Among 300,000 to 400,000 distinct CDR3 sequences listed, roughly a quarter were seen once. Study-level points and caveats: Identical TCR molecules that share a barcode could lead to an underestimation of highly expanded clone sizes.

The authors gated naive CD8 T cells as CD8+CD4-CCR7+CD45RA+ for sorting. The CDR3 extends over 16 amino acids. With 3 bases removed from V and 7 bases from J, the gap between germline ends came to 21 bases. CDR1 MDHEN and CDR2 SYDVKM come from the germline V gene. This clonotype was recorded at least ten times. The antigen remains unidentified. The origin of this receptor is a human donor in good health. Some libraries in this study had Jurkat cell RNA spiked in. The specimen was naive CD8+ T cells from blood, with Jurkat cell RNA spiked in. Indicated subset: FACS-sorted CD8+CD4-CCR7+CD45RA+ naive T cells. This sequence joins TRBV28 and TRBJ1-2, with a tentative D call TRBD1 (5 bases). CDR3 protein: CASSLPYQGADLGYTF. CDR3 DNA sequence: TGTGCCAGCAGTTTGCCATACCAAGGGGCCGACCTTGGCTACACCTTC.